Detailed here is one T cell receptor (beta chain). This sample was taken from a study of T-cell reconstitution after alpha-beta-depleted transplantation in children. Preparation of the TCRbeta library was carried out with unique molecular identifiers. TCRdb reanalysed the PCR reads using MiXCR and keeps one entry per CDR3 protein. The sample gives 98,000 or so distinct CDR3 sequences, more than 20% of which show up once; about a fifth is in the top ten. This TCR was sampled from a boy between 2 and 10 years old with acute lymphoblastic leukemia, due to receive a stem cell transplant. Sequencing used PBMCs, obtained before TCRalphabeta/CD19-depleted stem cell transplant.

CDR3 in amino acids: CASSVGQGAQETQYF. CDR3 nucleotides: TGTGCCAGCAGTGTGGGGCAGGGAGCCCAAGAGACCCAGTACTTC. This chain uses TRBV2 with TRBJ2-5; D tentatively reads TRBD1 or TRBD2 (5 bases each). The ends were cut back, 4 bases at V and 1 base at J, with 13 bases in the middle. Germline loops: CDR1 SNHLY, CDR2 FYNNEI. The CDR3 loop spans 15 amino acids.